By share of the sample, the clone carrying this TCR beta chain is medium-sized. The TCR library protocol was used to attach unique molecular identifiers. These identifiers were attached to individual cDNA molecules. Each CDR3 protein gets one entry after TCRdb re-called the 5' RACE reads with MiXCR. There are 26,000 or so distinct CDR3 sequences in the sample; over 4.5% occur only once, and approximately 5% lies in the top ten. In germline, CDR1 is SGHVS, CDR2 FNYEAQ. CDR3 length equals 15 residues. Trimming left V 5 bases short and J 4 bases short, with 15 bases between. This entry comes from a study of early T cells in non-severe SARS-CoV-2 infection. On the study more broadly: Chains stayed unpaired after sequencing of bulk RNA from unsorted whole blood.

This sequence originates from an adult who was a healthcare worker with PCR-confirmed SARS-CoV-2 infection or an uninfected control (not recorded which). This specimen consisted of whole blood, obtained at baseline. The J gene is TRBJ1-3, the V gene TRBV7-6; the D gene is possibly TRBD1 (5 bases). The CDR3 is CASSLGDRLGNTIYF. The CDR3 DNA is TGTGCCAGCAGCCTGGGGGACCGTCTGGGAAACACCATATATTTT.